This T cell receptor beta chain came from a study of Ad26.COV2.S vaccination and SARS-CoV-2 variants. V lost 5 bases and J 1 base, leaving 14 bases between the germline ends. CDR1 SEHNR and CDR2 FQNEAQ come from the germline V gene (reference sequence). The CDR3 covers 15 residues. As to treatment: around 19 received Ad26.COV2.S at low or high dose, single or two shots; roughly 5 received placebo; per-sample allocation not given. The samples were gathered on day 63 after the first injection of vaccine or placebo. Sequencing was performed with immunoSEQ multiplex PCR; in TCRdb, only in-frame clones are kept and a portion is missing. The sample records some 320,000 clones, over 80% being singletons.

This TCR came from a person between 18 and 59 years old who received the Ad26.COV2.S COVID-19 vaccine or a placebo. The source was peripheral blood, collected in a trial of Ad26.COV2.S vaccine versus placebo. The chain uses TRBV7-9 and TRBJ1-1; D gene uncertain. The CDR3 region has the DNA TGTGCCAGCAGCCACCTAGTGGGCCCGAACACTGAAGCTTTCTTT. Translation: CASSHLVGPNTEAFF.